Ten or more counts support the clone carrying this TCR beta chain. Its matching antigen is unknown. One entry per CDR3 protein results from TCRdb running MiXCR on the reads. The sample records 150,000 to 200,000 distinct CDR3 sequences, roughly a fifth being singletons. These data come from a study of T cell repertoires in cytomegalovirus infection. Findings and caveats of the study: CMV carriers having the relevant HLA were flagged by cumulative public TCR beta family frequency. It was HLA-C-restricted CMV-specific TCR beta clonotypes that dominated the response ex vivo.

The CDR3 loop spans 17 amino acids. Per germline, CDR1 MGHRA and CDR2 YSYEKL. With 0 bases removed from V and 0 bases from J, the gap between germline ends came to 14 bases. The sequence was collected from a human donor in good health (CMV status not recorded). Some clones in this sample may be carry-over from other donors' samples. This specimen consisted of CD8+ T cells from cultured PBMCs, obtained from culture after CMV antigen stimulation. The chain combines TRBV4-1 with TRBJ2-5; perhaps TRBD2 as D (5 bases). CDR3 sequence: CASSQESGSFYQETQYF. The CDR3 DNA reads TGCGCCAGCAGCCAAGAGTCGGGGTCGTTTTACCAAGAGACCCAGTACTTC.